This T cell receptor (beta chain) was sequenced during a study of cytomegalovirus exposure and HLA in healthy donors. Study information: The same platform was used for the 130 or so validation repertoires and the 650 to 800 first-cohort repertoires, a later analysis reported. Findings and limits, study-wide: Many donors carried some public TCRs, although rarity characterized most TCR sequences.

To note about this clone: Its specificity is not known.

CDR1 and CDR2 (germline): SNHLY, FYNNEI. V gave up 1 base and J gave up 7 bases; unmatched junction bases: 4. This CDR3 contains 15 residues. Profiled with immunoSEQ multiplex PCR; TCRdb holds only in-frame clones, not every one. The sample consists of 100,000 to 150,000 clones, more than 70% of them appearing once. The sequencing input was PBMCs. The origin of this receptor is a man younger than 40 in good health and CMV-seronegative. The chain recombines TRBV2 with TRBJ2-1; TRBD1 aligns across 10 bases. The CDR3 DNA reads as TGTGCCAGCAGTGAAGGGACAGGGGGGGAGAATGAGCAGTTCTTC. Translated: CASSEGTGGENEQFF.